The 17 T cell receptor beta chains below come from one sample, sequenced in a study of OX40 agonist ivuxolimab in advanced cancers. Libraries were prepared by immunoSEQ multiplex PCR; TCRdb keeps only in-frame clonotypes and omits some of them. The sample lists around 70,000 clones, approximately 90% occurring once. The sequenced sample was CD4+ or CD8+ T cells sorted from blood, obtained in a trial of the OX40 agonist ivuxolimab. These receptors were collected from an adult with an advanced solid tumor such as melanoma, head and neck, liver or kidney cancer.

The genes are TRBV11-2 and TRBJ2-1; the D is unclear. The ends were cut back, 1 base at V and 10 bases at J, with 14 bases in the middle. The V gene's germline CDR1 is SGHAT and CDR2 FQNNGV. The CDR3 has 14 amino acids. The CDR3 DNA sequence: TGTGCCAGCAGCTTAGGGGTGTCGACTGGCGAGCAGTTCTTC. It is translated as CASSLGVSTGEQFF.

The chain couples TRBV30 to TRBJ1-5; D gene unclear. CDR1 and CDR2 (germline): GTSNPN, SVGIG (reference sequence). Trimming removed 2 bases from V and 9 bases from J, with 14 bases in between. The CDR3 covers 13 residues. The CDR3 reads CAWSSGSQRPQHF. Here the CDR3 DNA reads TGTGCCTGGAGTTCCGGGAGCCAGCGGCCCCAGCATTTT.

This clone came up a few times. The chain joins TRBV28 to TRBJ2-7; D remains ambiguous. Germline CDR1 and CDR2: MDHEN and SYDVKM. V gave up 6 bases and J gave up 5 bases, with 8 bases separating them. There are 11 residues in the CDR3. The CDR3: CASSIQDEQYF. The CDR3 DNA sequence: TGTGCCAGCAGCATCCAGGACGAGCAGTACTTC.

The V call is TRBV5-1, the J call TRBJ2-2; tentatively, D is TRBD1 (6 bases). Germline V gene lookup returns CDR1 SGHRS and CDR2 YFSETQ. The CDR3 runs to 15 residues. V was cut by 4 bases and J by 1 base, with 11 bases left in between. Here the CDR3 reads CASSTQTGNTGELFF. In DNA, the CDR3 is TGCGCCAGCAGCACCCAGACAGGGAACACCGGGGAGCTGTTTTTT.

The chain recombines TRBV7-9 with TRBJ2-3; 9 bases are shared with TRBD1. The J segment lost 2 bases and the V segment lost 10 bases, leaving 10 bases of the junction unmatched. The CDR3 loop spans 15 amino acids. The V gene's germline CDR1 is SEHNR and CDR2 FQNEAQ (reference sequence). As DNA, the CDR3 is TGTGCCACCACCCGACAGGGGGGACCCACAGATACGCAGTATTTT. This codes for CATTRQGGPTDTQYF.

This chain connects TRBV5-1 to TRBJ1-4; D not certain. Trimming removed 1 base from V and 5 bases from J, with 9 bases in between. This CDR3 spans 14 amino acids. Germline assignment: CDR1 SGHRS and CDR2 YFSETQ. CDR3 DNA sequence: TGCGCCAGCAGCTTGTCTGGAAACAATGAAAAACTGTTTTTT. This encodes CASSLSGNNEKLFF.

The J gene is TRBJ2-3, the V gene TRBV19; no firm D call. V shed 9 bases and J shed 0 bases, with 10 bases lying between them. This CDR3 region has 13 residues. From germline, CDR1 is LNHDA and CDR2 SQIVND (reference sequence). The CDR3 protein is CASHPASTDTQYF. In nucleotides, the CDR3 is TGTGCCAGCCACCCGGCTAGCACAGATACGCAGTATTTT.

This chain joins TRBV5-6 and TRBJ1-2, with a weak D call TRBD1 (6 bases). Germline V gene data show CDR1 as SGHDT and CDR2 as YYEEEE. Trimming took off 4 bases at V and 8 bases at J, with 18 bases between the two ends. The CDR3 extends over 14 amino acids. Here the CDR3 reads CASSTTSGVRGYTF. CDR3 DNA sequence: TGTGCCAGCAGCACCACGTCAGGGGTGCGGGGCTACACCTTC.

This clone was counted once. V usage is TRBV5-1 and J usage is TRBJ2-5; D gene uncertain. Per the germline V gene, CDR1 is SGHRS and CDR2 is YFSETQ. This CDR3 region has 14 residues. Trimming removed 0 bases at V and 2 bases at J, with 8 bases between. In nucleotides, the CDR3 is TGCGCCAGCAGCTTGGCCATGGGTCAAGAGACCCAGTACTTC. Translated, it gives CASSLAMGQETQYF.

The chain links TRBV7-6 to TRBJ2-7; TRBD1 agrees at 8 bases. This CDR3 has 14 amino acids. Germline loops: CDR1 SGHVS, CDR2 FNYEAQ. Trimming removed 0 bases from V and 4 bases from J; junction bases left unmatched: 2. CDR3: CASSLADRGYEQYF. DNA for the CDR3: TGTGCCAGCAGCTTAGCCGACAGGGGATACGAGCAGTACTTC.

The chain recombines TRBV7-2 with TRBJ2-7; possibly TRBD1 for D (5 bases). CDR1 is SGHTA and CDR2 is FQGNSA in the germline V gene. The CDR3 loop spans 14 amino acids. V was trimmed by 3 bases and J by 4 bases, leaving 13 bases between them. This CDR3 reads CASSFPGSLYEQYF. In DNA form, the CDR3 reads TGTGCCAGCAGCTTCCCAGGGTCCCTTTACGAGCAGTACTTC.

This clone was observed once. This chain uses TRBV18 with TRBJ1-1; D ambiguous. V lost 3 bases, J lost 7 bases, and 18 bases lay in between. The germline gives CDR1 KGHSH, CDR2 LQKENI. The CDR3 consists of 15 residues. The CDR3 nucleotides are TGTGCCAGCTCACCCCAATCCTACGGTAATGTTGAAGCTTTCTTT. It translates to CASSPQSYGNVEAFF. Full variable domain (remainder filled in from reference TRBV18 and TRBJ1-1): NAGVMQNPRHLVRRRGQEARLRCSPMKGHSHVYWYRQLPEEGLKFMVYLQKENIIDESGMPKERFSAEFPKEGPSILRIQQVVRGDSAAYFCASSPQSYGNVEAFFGQGTRLTVV.

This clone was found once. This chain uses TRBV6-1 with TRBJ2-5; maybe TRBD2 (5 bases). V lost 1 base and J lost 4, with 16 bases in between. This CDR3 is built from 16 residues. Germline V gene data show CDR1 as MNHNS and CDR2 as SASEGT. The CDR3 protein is CASSEGMGEGGETQYF. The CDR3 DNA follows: TGTGCCAGCAGTGAAGGGATGGGAGAAGGCGGAGAGACCCAGTACTTC.

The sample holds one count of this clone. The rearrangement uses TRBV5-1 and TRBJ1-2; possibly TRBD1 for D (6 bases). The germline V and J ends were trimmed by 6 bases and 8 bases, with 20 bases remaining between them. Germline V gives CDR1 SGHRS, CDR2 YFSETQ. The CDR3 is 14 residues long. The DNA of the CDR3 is TGCGCCAGCATGTCCGGACAGATTCCTGAAGGCTACACCTTC. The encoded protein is CASMSGQIPEGYTF.

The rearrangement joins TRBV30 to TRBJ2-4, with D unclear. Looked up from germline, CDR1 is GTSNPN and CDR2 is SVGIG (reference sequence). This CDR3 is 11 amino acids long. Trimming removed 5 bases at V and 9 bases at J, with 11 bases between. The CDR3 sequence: CAWGNRGIQYF. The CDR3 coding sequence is TGTGCCTGGGGGAATCGTGGCATTCAGTACTTC. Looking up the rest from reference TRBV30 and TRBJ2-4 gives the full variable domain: SQTIHQWPATLVQPVGSPLSLECTVEGTSNPNLYWYRQAAGRGLQLLFYSVGIGQISSEVPQNLSASRPQDRQFILSSKKLLLSDSGFYLCAWGNRGIQYFGAGTRLSVL.

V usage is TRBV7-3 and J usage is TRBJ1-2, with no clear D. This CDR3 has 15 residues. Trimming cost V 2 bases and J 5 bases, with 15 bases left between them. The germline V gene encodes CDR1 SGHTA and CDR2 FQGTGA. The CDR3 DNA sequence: TGTGCCAGCAGCTTATACGCAGGTAGCCCTTATGGCTACACCTTC. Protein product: CASSLYAGSPYGYTF.

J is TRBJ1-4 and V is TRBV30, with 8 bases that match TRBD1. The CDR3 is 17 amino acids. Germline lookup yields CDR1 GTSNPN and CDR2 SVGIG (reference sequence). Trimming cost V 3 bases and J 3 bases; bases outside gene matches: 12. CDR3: CAWSPGQGALANEKLFF. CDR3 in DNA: TGTGCCTGGAGCCCCGGGCAGGGGGCGCTTGCTAATGAAAAACTGTTTTTT.